The 32 T cell receptor beta chains reported below all come from one sample, sequenced in a study of blood T cell repertoires in COVID-19. Using immunoSEQ multiplex PCR, the repertoire was profiled, and TCRdb retains in-frame clones only, with some absent. The table records 300,000 to 350,000 clones, nearly 90% of them present only once. Sequencing was performed on peripheral blood. These receptors were taken from a woman between 40 and 50 years old with COVID-19, enrolled during active disease.

The V gene is TRBV7-6, the J gene TRBJ2-7; TRBD1 might be the D (6 bases). V lost 5 bases, J lost 0 bases, and 14 bases lay in between. CDR3 length: 15 residues. Germline V lookup: CDR1 SGHVS, CDR2 FNYEAQ. The CDR3 DNA reads TGTGCCAGCAGCGCAGGCAGGGGATTCTCCTACGAGCAGTACTTC. This translates into CASSAGRGFSYEQYF.

The V gene is TRBV28, the J gene TRBJ1-1, with D unclear. Trimming left V 4 bases short and J 2 bases short, with 14 bases between. The CDR3 is 15 residues long. In germline, CDR1 is MDHEN, CDR2 SYDVKM. CDR3 residues: CASSSTFRVNTEAFF. CDR3 nucleotide sequence: TGTGCCAGCAGTTCCACCTTCCGGGTCAACACTGAAGCTTTCTTT.

The chain joins TRBV29-1 to TRBJ2-1; 8 nucleotides align to TRBD1. Per the germline V gene, CDR1 is SQVTM and CDR2 is ANQGSEA. The CDR3 is 15 residues long. Losses at the gene ends were 4 bases for V and 1 base for J; bases not matched to a gene: 6. The CDR3 DNA is TGCAGCGTTGTCCTCACAGGGGGTTCCTACAATGAGCAGTTCTTC. Protein: CSVVLTGGSYNEQFF.

The J gene is TRBJ1-1, the V gene TRBV6-5; D might be TRBD1 (6 bases). Per the germline V gene, CDR1 is MNHEY and CDR2 is SVGAGI. Between the trimmed V and J ends, which lost 6 bases and 1 base, there was a span of 15 bases. This CDR3 comprises 15 residues. CDR3 amino acids: CASSYQLTGNTEAFF. The CDR3 DNA sequence: TGTGCCAGCAGCTATCAATTGACAGGGAACACTGAAGCTTTCTTT.

The CDR3 sequence: CASSQVRGAVEAFF. CDR3 bases: TGTGCCAGCAGCCAAGTCCGGGGGGCGGTTGAAGCTTTCTTT. J is TRBJ1-1 and V is TRBV14, with D perhaps matching TRBD1 (6 bases). Germline V gene lookup returns CDR1 SGHDN and CDR2 FVKESK. The CDR3 length is 14 residues. V was trimmed by 1 base and J by 7 bases, leaving 13 bases between them.

V is TRBV9 and J is TRBJ1-5; D not resolved. Trimming pared 0 bases from V and 7 bases from J, leaving 8 bases between. Germline V gene sequence: CDR1 SGDLS, CDR2 YYNGEE. The CDR3 contains 13 residues. This chain's CDR3 is CASSVDGGQPQHF. CDR3 in DNA: TGTGCCAGCAGCGTAGATGGCGGGCAGCCCCAGCATTTT.

J is TRBJ1-1 and V is TRBV7-9, with TRBD1 identical over 7 bases. CDR1 is SEHNR, CDR2 FQNEAQ, per germline (reference sequence). V was pared by 7 bases and J by 0 bases, with 8 bases of the junction left unmatched. The CDR3 covers 15 residues. CDR3 sequence reads: CASIARDSMNTEAFF. For the CDR3, the DNA is TGTGCCAGCATCGCACGGGACAGCATGAACACTGAAGCTTTCTTT. The full variable domain, its missing parts supplied by reference TRBV7-9 and TRBJ1-1, is DTGVSQNPRHKITKRGQNVTFRCDPISEHNRLYWYRQTLGQGPEFLTYFQNEAQLEKSRLLSDRFSAERPKGSFSTLEIQRTEQGDSAMYLCASIARDSMNTEAFFGQGTRLTVV.

V gene TRBV11-1 combines with J gene TRBJ2-5, with D possibly TRBD1 on 5 matching bases. The CDR3 has 13 residues. The V gene lost 6 bases and the J gene lost 2 bases, with 10 bases spanning the gap. Germline assignment: CDR1 SGHAT and CDR2 FQDESV (reference sequence). CDR3 in amino acids: CASRRTRQETQYF. CDR3 coding DNA: TGTGCCAGCAGACGGACACGTCAAGAGACCCAGTACTTC.

The CDR3 nucleotides read TGTGCCAGCAGTTTTTCGGCCAAAAACATTCAGTACTTC. This sequence encodes CASSFSAKNIQYF. The chain links TRBV27 to TRBJ2-4, with unresolved D. The CDR3 consists of 13 residues. Germline V gene lookup returns CDR1 MNHEY and CDR2 SMNVEV (reference sequence). Between the trimmed V and J ends, which lost 3 bases and 1 base, there was a span of 4 bases.

This CDR3 reads CASSIRAGGPYEQYF. The CDR3 DNA follows: TGTGCCAGTAGTATAAGGGCGGGAGGGCCCTACGAGCAGTACTTC. The gene calls are TRBV19 and TRBJ2-7; 9 bases map to TRBD2. After removal of 2 bases from V and 2 bases from J, the junction contained 4 bases not matched to a gene. From germline, CDR1 is LNHDA and CDR2 SQIVND (reference sequence). This CDR3 is built from 15 residues.

This sequence joins TRBV6-6 and TRBJ2-7; tentative D call: TRBD2 (5 bases). V shed 7 bases and J shed 0 bases, with 7 bases lying between them. Germline CDR1 is MNHNY and CDR2 is SVGAGI (reference sequence). There are 12 residues in the CDR3. CDR3 sequence reads: CASTGSSYEQYF. The CDR3 nucleotides are TGTGCCAGCACGGGGAGCTCCTACGAGCAGTACTTC.

This clone appeared a single time. The gene calls are TRBV30 and TRBJ1-5; D remains ambiguous. The germline gives CDR1 GTSNPN, CDR2 SVGIG (reference sequence). The CDR3 has 13 residues. Trimming removed 4 bases from V and 3 bases from J, with 10 bases in between. The CDR3 loop reads CAWNEAANQPQHF. CDR3 in DNA: TGTGCCTGGAACGAGGCAGCCAATCAGCCCCAGCATTTT.

The chain links TRBV10-3 to TRBJ2-1; tentative D call: TRBD2 (6 bases). V was cut by 7 bases and J by 6 bases, with 13 bases left in between. The germline CDR1 and CDR2 sequences are ENHRY and SYGVKD. The CDR3 totals 13 residues. In DNA, the CDR3 is TGTGCCATCAACCATGCGCGGGGCAATGAGCAGTTCTTC. It is translated as CAINHARGNEQFF.

This chain joins TRBV28 and TRBJ1-4, with TRBD1 matching over 8 bases. The trim removed 6 bases at V and 6 bases at J, leaving 15 bases unmatched. This CDR3 has 17 amino acids. Looked up from germline, CDR1 is MDHEN and CDR2 is SYDVKM. The DNA for the CDR3 is TGTGCCAGCAGCACCCCCCCCAGGACAGGGAAGGATGAAAAACTGTTTTTT. It encodes CASSTPPRTGKDEKLFF.

This clone was counted between two and nine times. This chain uses TRBV18 with TRBJ1-2, with 7 positions matching TRBD1. Germline V gene data show CDR1 as KGHSH and CDR2 as LQKENI. The V and J ends lost 1 base and 10 bases, in that order; junction bases with no gene match: 6. The CDR3 sequence is 13 residues long. CDR3 residues: CASSPQRQGDYTF. DNA of the CDR3: TGTGCCAGCTCACCACAGCGACAGGGAGACTACACCTTC.

Comments on this clone: An end of the junction does not agree with germline; a read error may underlie this. This chain uses TRBV27 with TRBJ2-3; D not resolved. Germline CDR1 is MNHEY and CDR2 is SMNVEV (reference sequence). The CDR3 totals 12 residues. The CDR3 sequence: CASSDATETQYF. The CDR3 bases are TGTGCCAGCAGCGACGCTACAGAAACGCAGTATTTT.

This rearrangement joins TRBV4-3 to TRBJ2-2, with D perhaps matching TRBD2 (7 bases). V lost 4 bases, J lost 7 bases, and 22 bases lay in between. The CDR3 length is 17 residues. CDR1 and CDR2 from the germline V gene are LGHNA and YSLEER. The CDR3 loop reads CASSPFPRGGDGGELFF. The CDR3 DNA sequence: TGCGCCAGCAGCCCATTCCCTAGGGGGGGGGATGGCGGGGAGCTGTTTTTT.

Turning to this clone: Its ends do not fully match the called genes, so a read error is possible. The chain uses TRBV7-7 and TRBJ2-7; 8 nucleotides line up with TRBD2. The CDR3 is 15 residues long. Germline V CDR1 and CDR2: SSHAT, FNYEAQ (reference sequence). Here the CDR3 DNA reads TGTGCTAGCAGCTTAGGAACTAGCGGCACCTACGAGCAGTACTTC. This translates into CASSLGTSGTYEQYF.

V is TRBV28 and J is TRBJ1-2; possibly TRBD1 for D (5 bases). The germline CDR1 and CDR2 sequences are MDHEN and SYDVKM. This CDR3 region has 17 residues. Trimming left V 2 bases short and J 4 bases short, with 20 bases between. CDR3 DNA: TGTGCCAGCAGTTTACTAGGACATGTGGATAGTTTCTATGGCTACACCTTC. This gives the protein CASSLLGHVDSFYGYTF.

This clone showed up just a few times. The CDR3 spells CASSLTGGNQPQHF. The CDR3 DNA follows: TGCGCCAGCAGCTTGACGGGTGGCAATCAGCCCCAGCATTTT. J is TRBJ1-5 and V is TRBV5-1; D unclear. V lost 1 base and J 2 bases, leaving 7 bases between the germline ends. Germline V CDR1 and CDR2: SGHRS, YFSETQ. This CDR3 is built from 14 residues. Variable domain in full (rest from reference TRBV5-1 and TRBJ1-5): KAGVTQTPRYLIKTRGQQVTLSCSPISGHRSVSWYQQTPGQGLQFLFEYFSETQRNKGNFPGRFSGRQFSNSRSEMNVSTLELGDSALYLCASSLTGGNQPQHFGDGTRLSIL.

This chain uses TRBV19 with TRBJ1-2, with D unclear. With 0 bases removed from V and 3 bases from J, the gap between germline ends came to 8 bases. This CDR3 region has 14 residues. Germline V gene lookup returns CDR1 LNHDA and CDR2 SQIVND (reference sequence). CDR3: CASSIDLSDYGYTF. In DNA form, the CDR3 reads TGTGCCAGTAGTATAGATCTATCGGACTATGGCTACACCTTC.

The chain links TRBV18 to TRBJ1-1, with unresolved D. CDR3 length equals 15 residues. With 4 bases removed from V and 4 bases from J, the gap between germline ends came to 16 bases. The germline CDR1 and CDR2 sequences are KGHSH and LQKENI. The DNA for the CDR3 is TGTGCCAGCTCACTCAGTGGGGTGGGGAGCACTGAAGCTTTCTTT. Translated: CASSLSGVGSTEAFF.

This chain links TRBV14 with TRBJ2-7; D not certain. The V and J ends lost 1 base and 2 bases respectively, with 12 bases between them. Germline CDR1 SGHDN, CDR2 FVKESK. The CDR3 spans 15 residues. CDR3 in DNA: TGTGCCAGCAGCCAAGTTAGACGACAAACCTACGAGCAGTACTTC. Protein product: CASSQVRRQTYEQYF.

This rearrangement joins TRBV28 to TRBJ2-3, with D perhaps TRBD2 (7 bases). The V gene lost 7 bases and the J gene lost 4 bases, with 15 bases spanning the gap. CDR1 is MDHEN and CDR2 is SYDVKM in the germline V gene. CDR3 length: 14 residues. As DNA, the CDR3 is TGTGCCAGCACCTGGGGGGGCATATCAGATACGCAGTATTTT. This encodes CASTWGGISDTQYF.

The rearrangement uses TRBV19 and TRBJ2-3; D possibly corresponds to TRBD2 (7 bases). Per the germline V gene, CDR1 is LNHDA and CDR2 is SQIVND (reference sequence). The CDR3 sequence is 18 residues long. V was shortened by 7 bases and J by 1 base, with 24 bases between the two germline ends. CDR3 nucleotide sequence: TGTGCCAGTAAAAGGGGGGGTGGCGTGCAGGGAGGCACAGATACGCAGTATTTT. Its protein is CASKRGGGVQGGTDTQYF.

The V and J genes are TRBV7-2 and TRBJ2-7; a possible D gene is TRBD2 (7 bases). Germline CDR1 is SGHTA and CDR2 is FQGNSA. CDR3 length: 15 amino acids. Trimming stripped 5 bases from V and 0 bases from J, with 14 bases between. CDR3 residues: CASSATRGGSYEQYF. The DNA of the CDR3 is TGTGCCAGCAGCGCAACTAGGGGGGGCTCCTACGAGCAGTACTTC.

The chain is built from TRBV27 and TRBJ2-5; D is perhaps TRBD2 (6 bases). Germline CDR1 and CDR2: MNHEY and SMNVEV (reference sequence). This CDR3 is built from 15 residues. Trimming pared 4 bases from V and 1 base from J, leaving 13 bases between. The CDR3 is CASSSPPGLQETQYF. The DNA for the CDR3 is TGTGCCAGCAGTTCCCCCCCGGGACTCCAAGAGACCCAGTACTTC.

The rearrangement links TRBV24-1 to TRBJ1-4, with 11 bases that match TRBD1. The CDR3 has 15 residues. Trimming removed 6 bases from V and 8 bases from J; junction bases left unmatched: 7. Germline values: CDR1 KGHDR, CDR2 SFDVKD. CDR3 protein: CATSLGQGAREKLFF. The CDR3 nucleotides read TGTGCCACCAGTCTAGGACAGGGGGCGCGGGAAAAACTGTTTTTT.

This sequence joins TRBV6-2 or TRBV6-3 and TRBJ2-2, with 9 bases matching TRBD2. The germline V gene encodes CDR1 MNHEY and CDR2 SVGEGT. This CDR3 comprises 15 residues. V lost 6 bases and J lost 0; bases outside the gene matches: 2. This chain's CDR3 is CASSRLAANTGELFF. The CDR3, as DNA: TGTGCCAGCAGCCGACTAGCGGCGAACACCGGGGAGCTGTTTTTT.

The chain is built from TRBV4-3 and TRBJ2-3, with D maybe TRBD2 (7 bases). Per the germline V gene, CDR1 is LGHNA and CDR2 is YSLEER. The CDR3 extends over 17 amino acids. V was pared by 3 bases and J by 1 base, with 17 bases between. CDR3 bases: TGCGCCAGCAGCCAGACCCTAGCCGGGGGGCGCACAGATACGCAGTATTTT. It is translated as CASSQTLAGGRTDTQYF.

The V call is TRBV7-2, the J call TRBJ2-1, with TRBD2 matching over 10 bases. J was trimmed by 0 bases and V by 7 bases; bases with no gene match: 9. Germline V CDR1 and CDR2: SGHTA, FQGNSA. The CDR3 contains 17 residues. The CDR3 protein is CASKLAGGRSSYNEQFF. In DNA form, the CDR3 reads TGTGCCAGCAAATTAGCGGGAGGCCGCAGCTCCTACAATGAGCAGTTCTTC.

This clone was counted once. The chain uses TRBV5-1 and TRBJ1-1, with D unresolved. The CDR3 length is 13 residues. Trimming shortened V by 0 bases and J by 3 bases, and 6 bases separated the two germline ends. CDR1 is SGHRS and CDR2 is YFSETQ in the germline V gene. Here the CDR3 reads CASSLDTYTEAFF. CDR3 bases: TGCGCCAGCAGCTTGGACACGTACACTGAAGCTTTCTTT. The variable domain in full, completed from reference TRBV5-1 and TRBJ1-1, reads KAGVTQTPRYLIKTRGQQVTLSCSPISGHRSVSWYQQTPGQGLQFLFEYFSETQRNKGNFPGRFSGRQFSNSRSEMNVSTLELGDSALYLCASSLDTYTEAFFGQGTRLTVV.